A single T cell receptor (beta chain) is shown here with its context. Repertoires were generated with immunoSEQ multiplex PCR, while TCRdb's copy carries only in-frame clones and drops some. The sample holds 65,000 to 80,000 clones; approximately 95% are singletons and the top ten take roughly 1.7%. The source of the sample is a study of T cell clonotyping in hematopoietic cell transplantation. Whole-study context: Cytoreduction preceded collection of pretransplant recipient samples.

Time point described: recipient sample about 28 days before transplant, after cytoreduction. The germline CDR1 and CDR2 sequences are GTSNPN and SVGIG (reference sequence). Unmatched junction bases numbered 1, after V lost 1 base and J lost 4 bases. The CDR3 sequence is 14 residues long. The source material was peripheral blood mononuclear cells, sampled before stem cell transplant. This rearrangement joins TRBV30 to TRBJ1-6; 7 positions agree with TRBD1. The clonotype comes from a woman in her forties or fifties with acute myeloid leukemia. Some clones in this sample may be carry-over from other donors' samples. The CDR3 region has the DNA TGTGCCTGGAGTGGGGGACAGTATAATTCACCCCTCCACTTT. Its translation: CAWSGGQYNSPLHF.